This TCR beta chain was recovered during a study of shared clonotypes between healthy human individuals. General study findings and limits: Sampling covered nothing but blood. Tissue TCR repertoires likely differ from those found in blood. The small donor group covered limited genetic and exposure diversity.

Naive CD8 cells, CD45RO-negative and positively selected for CCR7, excluded terminally differentiated effector memory CD45RA+ cells. The CDR3 runs to 12 residues. The germline gives CDR1 MNHEY, CDR2 SMNVEV (reference sequence). V lost 6 bases and J lost 8; bases outside the gene matches: 3. Some clones are missing from TCRdb's copy, which holds only in-frame ones; the method was immunoSEQ multiplex PCR. The table has hundreds of thousands of clones, about 95% seen once. In regard to this clone: Its antigen is undetermined.

Sequencing was performed on naive CD8+ T cells sorted from blood. This sequence was found in a woman aged 25 to 39 in good health. The V call is TRBV27, the J call TRBJ1-4, with 7 nucleotides matching TRBD1. The CDR3 nucleotides read TGTGCCAGCAGGAGGGGGCGAGAAAAACTGTTTTTT. Translated: CASRRGREKLFF.